This is a list of T cell receptor beta chains from one sample in a study of T cell repertoires in cytomegalovirus infection. These receptors' antigens are unknown. TCRdb reanalysed the reads using MiXCR and keeps one entry per CDR3 protein. The sample contains about 830,000 distinct CDR3 sequences, about 30% of which appear only once. This sample comprised cultured CD8+ T cells from PBMCs, obtained from culture after CMV antigen stimulation. The origin of the receptors is a human donor in good health (CMV status not recorded). Some clones in this sample may be carry-over from other donors' samples. The CDR3 runs from the conserved cysteine through the conserved F or W. Fields, in order: V gene, clone size, J gene, D gene, CDR3 DNA, CDR3 protein. A D gene is named only where the DNA matches it firmly. Rows give clone size only sometimes, using once, few, many, or a class for an expanded clone.

>TRBV6-6|.|TRBJ1-6|.
TGTGCCAGCAGTTATCCGAATCATGGGGAGAATTCACCCCTCCACTTT
CASSYPNHGENSPLHF
>TRBV6-8|.|TRBJ2-2|.
TGTGCCAGCAGTTACTTTAGGGGGACCGGGGAGCTGTTTTTT
CASSYFRGTGELFF
>TRBV4-2|few|TRBJ2-5|.
TGTGCCAGCAGCCAAGATGATCCCTTCTTCGGCCAAGAGACCCAGTACTTC
CASSQDDPFFGQETQYF
>TRBV6-8|.|TRBJ2-3|TRBD2
TGTGCCAGCAGTTCTATAGCGGGGGGGCCCCCAGATACGCAGTATTTT
CASSSIAGGPPDTQYF
>TRBV5-8|many|TRBJ2-1|TRBD2
TGTGCCAGCAGCTTGGCCGCTAGCGGATACAATGAGCAGTTCTTC
CASSLAASGYNEQFF
>TRBV4-1|.|TRBJ1-2|.
TGCGCCAGCAGCCTCCGGACAGCGGTTAACTATGGCTACACCTTC
CASSLRTAVNYGYTF
>TRBV6-5|.|TRBJ1-2|.
TGTGCCAGCAGTCCGAAAAACGGAATCTATGGCTACACCTTC
CASSPKNGIYGYTF
>TRBV6-4|.|TRBJ2-1|.
TGTGCCAGCACGAGCCTAACCAATGAGCAGTTCTTC
CASTSLTNEQFF
>TRBV6-5|.|TRBJ2-5|TRBD2
TGTGCCAGCAGTTACTCGAGCGGGGGCTGGGGAGAGACCCAGTACTTC
CASSYSSGGWGETQYF
>TRBV11-2|.|TRBJ1-1|TRBD1
TGTGCCAGCAGCCGTTGGGACAGGGGATCTAAAGGCACTGAAGCTTTCTTT
CASSRWDRGSKGTEAFF
>TRBV27|.|TRBJ2-5|.
TGTGCCAGCAGCCTCCAGGGGGGAGTTGAGACCCAGTACTTC
CASSLQGGVETQYF
>TRBV28|.|TRBJ2-5|.
TGTGCCAGCAACCGAGGGGCCCTTTGGGAGACCCAGTACTTC
CASNRGALWETQYF
>TRBV7-6|many|TRBJ2-1|TRBD2
TGTGCCAGCAGCTTAGTGGCGGGAGGTGGCAATGAGCAGTTCTTC
CASSLVAGGGNEQFF
>TRBV7-9|.|TRBJ2-7|.
TGTGCCAGCAGCTTAGAGGTCAGATTCTACGAGCAGTACTTC
CASSLEVRFYEQYF
>TRBV5-4|few|TRBJ2-5|.
TGTGCCAGCAGCTTGGGTGTAGGACCCCTCGAAGAGACCCAGTACTTC
CASSLGVGPLEETQYF
>TRBV29-1|.|TRBJ2-2|TRBD2
TGCAGCGTTGAAGATGGAGCGGGGGCACCTTACACCGGGGAGCTGTTTTTT
CSVEDGAGAPYTGELFF
>TRBV7-8|.|TRBJ1-5|.
TGTGCCAGCAGTCCCCGGGCTCAGCCCCAGCATTTT
CASSPRAQPQHF
>TRBV5-4|.|TRBJ2-1|.
TGTGCCAGCAGCTCCGACAGGAACTCCTACAATGAGCAGTTCTTC
CASSSDRNSYNEQFF
>TRBV7-6|few|TRBJ2-3|TRBD1
TGTGCCAGCAGCAATGACAGGGGTAGGCCCACAGATACGCAGTATTTT
CASSNDRGRPTDTQYF
>TRBV4-3|.|TRBJ1-5|.
TGCGCCAGCAGCCAAGAATTCGGTTTCAGCAATCAGCCCCAGCATTTT
CASSQEFGFSNQPQHF
>TRBV27|few|TRBJ1-2|.
TGTGCCAGCAGTTCCGGCGGGTTCGGCTATGGCTACACCTTC
CASSSGGFGYGYTF
>TRBV7-9|.|TRBJ2-5|TRBD1
TGTGCCAGCAGCTGGGGACAGGGCCTGGGGGAGACCCAGTACTTC
CASSWGQGLGETQYF
>TRBV27|.|TRBJ2-1|.
TGTGCCAGCAGTTATGGAGAGCCATCCTTACGCGACAATGAGCAGTTCTTC
CASSYGEPSLRDNEQFF
>TRBV7-9|.|TRBJ1-4|.
TGTGCCAGCAGCTTAGGATGGGCCAGAACTAATGAAAAACTGTTTTTT
CASSLGWARTNEKLFF